Here is one T cell receptor beta chain with its context. What it binds is not known. The data were taken from a study of T cells in Graves' hyperthyroidism and ophthalmopathy. Study-wide findings and caveats: Ophthalmopathy could be told apart from stable hyperthyroidism with a 13 V-J model.

Regions amplified from RNA transcripts were the TCR beta CDR3 regions. In the first-round RT-PCR of the TCR CDR3, the HTBI primer set was used. A single record per CDR3 protein comes from TCRdb applying MiXCR to the multiplex PCR reads. The table has 730,000 or so distinct CDR3 sequences, 15% to 20% seen once; the top ten hold 16%. Patients were excluded for uncontrolled infection, other autoimmune disease, pregnancy or lactation. Germline V gene lookup returns CDR1 MGHRA and CDR2 YSYEKL. This CDR3 is 15 amino acids long. The V and J ends lost 4 bases and 5 bases respectively, with 17 bases between them.

The sequence was obtained from a woman between 50 and 59 years old with Graves' hyperthyroidism that later progressed to Graves' ophthalmopathy. The sequencing input was blood. The chain has TRBV4-1 and TRBJ1-1; D is unclear. CDR3 nucleotide sequence: TGCGCCAGCAGCCCGTTTATTGGTCTGGGGACTGAAGCTTTCTTT. Translated, it gives CASSPFIGLGTEAFF.